The subject of this entry is one T cell receptor beta chain. 13 Jbeta primers and 60 Vbeta primers were used for the PCR. The assay was immunoSEQ multiplex PCR, and TCRdb's table has in-frame clones only and misses some. The sample shows around 130,000 clones, 60% to 85% of them seen only once. Germline assignment: CDR1 SEHNR and CDR2 FQNEAQ (reference sequence). This CDR3 spans 12 amino acids. Trimming stripped 5 bases from V and 8 bases from J, with 12 bases between. The source of the sample is a study of cytomegalovirus exposure and HLA in healthy donors. V is TRBV7-9 and J is TRBJ1-1, with D unresolved. The sample comprised PBMCs. The TCR originated in a man aged 30 to 45 in good health and CMV-seronegative. The CDR3 DNA sequence: TGTGCCAGCAGCCCAGAGGGCACCGAAGCTTTCTTT. This codes for CASSPEGTEAFF. Looking up the rest from reference TRBV7-9 and TRBJ1-1 gives the full variable domain: DTGVSQNPRHKITKRGQNVTFRCDPISEHNRLYWYRQTLGQGPEFLTYFQNEAQLEKSRLLSDRFSAERPKGSFSTLEIQRTEQGDSAMYLCASSPEGTEAFFGQGTRLTVV.